This is a list of T cell receptor beta chains from one sample in a study of cytomegalovirus exposure and HLA in healthy donors. The protocol was immunoSEQ multiplex PCR, while the TCRdb copy is restricted to in-frame clones and leaves out a portion. The sample has fewer than 350,000 clones; 88% are singletons. What was sequenced was PBMCs. The source is a young woman in good health and CMV-seronegative. CDR3s include the opening cysteine and the closing phenylalanine or tryptophan. Fields, in order: D gene, V gene, clone size, CDR3 length, J gene, CDR3 DNA, CDR3 protein. The D gene is left open where the match is weak. Clone size is shown for a subset of rows, as once, few, many or a class of expanded clone.

TRBD1	TRBV28	-	17	TRBJ1-6	TGTGCCAGCCTCTCGGGGGGGATACAGGGGAATAATTCACCCCTCCACTTT	CASLSGGIQGNNSPLHF
TRBD2	TRBV4-3	-	19	TRBJ2-7	TGCGCCAGCAGCCAAGATTGGGACACTATGGGGACTAGTCTCTACGAGCAGTACTTC	CASSQDWDTMGTSLYEQYF
-	TRBV6-5	-	15	TRBJ1-5	TGTGCCAGCAGTTACTCCTCGCACCCGGGGCAGCCCCAGCATTTT	CASSYSSHPGQPQHF
TRBD2	TRBV16	-	15	TRBJ2-2	TGTGCCAGCAGCCGGACTAGCGGTCAAGCGGGGGAGCTGTTTTTT	CASSRTSGQAGELFF
-	TRBV30	-	12	TRBJ2-3	TGTGCCTGGAGCCCCCCAAGCGGTACGCAGTATTTT	CAWSPPSGTQYF
-	TRBV18	-	13	TRBJ2-5	TGTGCCAGCTCACCACCGTCATTGGAGACCCAGTACTTC	CASSPPSLETQYF
-	TRBV27	-	15	TRBJ1-2	TGTGCCAGCAACCCGGGAGGGCCAACTAACTATGGCTACACCTTC	CASNPGGPTNYGYTF
-	TRBV7-3	-	16	TRBJ2-2	TGTGCCAGCAGCTTATTCTCCAGGGGGAACACCGGGGAGCTGTTTTTT	CASSLFSRGNTGELFF
-	TRBV7-9	few	16	TRBJ2-7	TGTGCCAGCAGCTTAGGGGTGATGGACAGTACCTACGAGCAGTACTTC	CASSLGVMDSTYEQYF
TRBD1	TRBV11-3	-	13	TRBJ1-1	TGTGCCAGCAGCCTGGACAGGGCCACTGAAGCTTTCTTT	CASSLDRATEAFF
TRBD1	TRBV19	-	18	TRBJ1-5	TGTGCCAGTAGTTCGTTAATGACAGGGGAGCGAAGCAATCAGCCCCAGCATTTT	CASSSLMTGERSNQPQHF
TRBD2	TRBV7-3	-	14	TRBJ2-7	TGTGCCAGCAGCCTGGAGCGGGGTTCCTACGAGCAGTACTTC	CASSLERGSYEQYF
TRBD1	TRBV27	-	17	TRBJ2-6	TGTGCCACTAGCCGGGACAGGATTACTCCTGGGGCCAACGTCCTGACTTTC	CATSRDRITPGANVLTF
-	TRBV2	-	11	TRBJ2-1	TGTGCCAGCAGTCCATACAATGAGCAGTTCTTC	CASSPYNEQFF
-	TRBV30	-	13	TRBJ2-7	TGTGCCTGGACCAGGTCCACGAGTTCCGAGCAGTACTTC	CAWTRSTSSEQYF
-	TRBV2	-	12	TRBJ2-7	TGTGCCAGCATGGGGGGCTCCTACGAGCAGTACTTC	CASMGGSYEQYF
-	TRBV19	-	13	TRBJ2-7	TGTGCCAGTAGTCCGCAGGGGTACTACGAGCAGTACTTC	CASSPQGYYEQYF
-	TRBV18	-	12	TRBJ2-7	TGTGCCAGCTCACCTGGGGGGAACGAGCAGTACTTC	CASSPGGNEQYF
TRBD2	TRBV7-9	-	15	TRBJ2-2	TGTGCCAGCAGCTTATATGCGGGAGATACCGGGGAGCTGTTTTTT	CASSLYAGDTGELFF
TRBD2	TRBV27	-	13	TRBJ2-7	TGTGCCAGCAGTACCCTAGCGGCCTACGAGCAGTACTTC	CASSTLAAYEQYF
-	TRBV4-1	-	13	TRBJ2-7	TGCGCCAGCAGCCAAACCAGGGGTGGCGAGCAGTACTTC	CASSQTRGGEQYF
TRBD1	TRBV28	few	15	TRBJ1-2	TGTGCCAGCAGCCCCCCCCTGACAGGGGGCTATGGCTACACCTTC	CASSPPLTGGYGYTF
-	TRBV27	-	16	TRBJ1-1	TGTGCCAGCAGTTTAAGCGCGGGCGCTTTGAACACTGAAGCTTTCTTT	CASSLSAGALNTEAFF
TRBD2	TRBV6-1	once	15	TRBJ2-2	TGTGCCAGCAGCCCCGGGACTATCGACACCGGGGAGCTGTTTTTT	CASSPGTIDTGELFF
TRBD1	TRBV28	-	13	TRBJ2-7	TGTGCCAGCAGTTTATTACAGGGGCGGGAGCAGTACTTC	CASSLLQGREQYF
-	TRBV28	-	14	TRBJ1-1	TGTGCCAGTGAAGACAGCGCAATGAACACTGAAGCTTTCTTT	CASEDSAMNTEAFF
-	TRBV27	-	16	TRBJ2-2	TGTGCCAGCAGCCTAGTCTCCGCTAGCTCGGTCGGGGAGCTGTTTTTT	CASSLVSASSVGELFF
-	TRBV11-1	-	13	TRBJ2-5	TGTGCCAGCAGCCCACGACAGGAAGAGACCCAGTACTTC	CASSPRQEETQYF
-	TRBV28	-	16	TRBJ1-1	TGTGCCAGCAGTTTATCTGGCCCCACAGGTCGAACTGAAGCTTTCTTT	CASSLSGPTGRTEAFF
-	TRBV2	few	14	TRBJ2-2	TGTGCCAGGGGGGCAGGGTCCCGTTTGGGGGAGCTGTTTTTT	CARGAGSRLGELFF
-	TRBV4-3	-	15	TRBJ1-2	TGCGCCAGCAGCCAATCAGGGGCCCCTAACTATGGCTACACCTTC	CASSQSGAPNYGYTF
-	TRBV4-1	-	17	TRBJ2-1	TGCGCCAGCAGCCAAGATACTCCGGGTAGCTCCTACAATGAGCAGTTCTTC	CASSQDTPGSSYNEQFF
-	TRBV2	once	22	TRBJ2-2	TGTGCCATACCGAAGGGGAGAACTGAGGGACACCCAACTATAAAGAACACCGGGGAGCTGTTTTTT	CAIPKGRTEGHPTIKNTGELFF
-	TRBV5-6	-	14	TRBJ2-1	TGTGCCAGCAGCTTCCCAGGGCCCTACAATGAGCAGTTCTTC	CASSFPGPYNEQFF
TRBD1	TRBV18	once	16	TRBJ2-3	TGTGCCAGCTCACCACCGAACAGGGGCAGCACAGATACGCAGTATTTT	CASSPPNRGSTDTQYF
-	TRBV6-6	few	14	TRBJ1-1	TGTGCCAGCAGTCGATGGACGGGAAACACTGAAGCTTTCTTT	CASSRWTGNTEAFF